One sample yielded the 8 T cell receptor beta chains listed below, sequenced in a study of neurological immune-mediated disorders. In TCRdb, the 5' RACE reads were re-called with MiXCR into one record per CDR3 protein. The table has tens of thousands of distinct CDR3 sequences, around 15% seen once. The sequencing input was CD4+ T cells from blood. Source of these receptors: an older woman with HTLV-1-associated myelopathy (HAM/TSP).

This clonotype was detected ten times or more. V and J are TRBV14 and TRBJ1-1, with TRBD1 identical over 8 bases. CDR3 length equals 14 residues. From germline, CDR1 is SGHDN and CDR2 FVKESK. The ends lost 6 bases at V and 0 bases at J; junction bases unmatched: 3. CDR3 in amino acids: CASRRTGLNTEAFF. The CDR3 DNA follows: TGTGCCAGCAGGCGGACAGGGTTGAACACTGAAGCTTTCTTT.

This clonotype was seen only a few times. The chain uses TRBV4-2 and TRBJ2-7, with D maybe TRBD1 (5 bases). The CDR3 has 16 amino acids. Trimming removed 4 bases from V and 2 bases from J, with 18 bases in between. Per germline, CDR1 LGHNA and CDR2 YNFKEQ. The CDR3 protein is CASSLSAGTGAYEQYF. In nucleotides, the CDR3 is TGTGCCAGCAGCCTGTCCGCCGGCACAGGAGCCTACGAGCAGTACTTC.

This clonotype was picked up many times. This CDR3 is CSAKTSGDTQYF. CDR3 DNA: TGCAGTGCAAAGACTAGCGGGGATACGCAGTATTTT. The chain links TRBV20-1 to TRBJ2-3, with TRBD2 identical over 10 bases. Germline lookup yields CDR1 DFQATT and CDR2 SNEGSKA (reference sequence). Trimming removed 6 bases from V and 6 bases from J; junction bases left unmatched: 3. The CDR3 contains 12 residues.

This clonotype was seen at least ten times. The rearrangement links TRBV20-1 to TRBJ2-1, with 7 nucleotides matching TRBD2. Germline CDR1 reads DFQATT; CDR2 reads SNEGSKA (reference sequence). The V and J ends lost 0 bases and 0 bases, in that order; junction bases with no gene match: 8. This CDR3 has 17 amino acids. CDR3 nucleotide sequence: TGCAGTGCTAGAGATCCGCGGCGGGGGAGCTCCTACAATGAGCAGTTCTTC. Protein product: CSARDPRRGSSYNEQFF.

This clonotype came up many times. The chain recombines TRBV29-1 with TRBJ2-1, with unresolved D. Germline V gene data show CDR1 as SQVTM and CDR2 as ANQGSEA. V gave up 1 base and J gave up 9 bases, with 10 bases separating them. There are 12 residues in the CDR3. CDR3 coding DNA: TGCAGCGTTGAAGTGGTTGGAAGTGAGCAGTTCTTC. This codes for CSVEVVGSEQFF.

This sequence joins TRBV1 and TRBJ2-2; the table's D gene call, TRBD2, was not cross checked with the DNA. TRBV1 corresponds to a pseudogene. The CDR3 consists of 15 residues. The CDR3 sequence: CTSSRGALGTGELFF. DNA for the CDR3: TGCACCAGCAGCCGGGGGGCCCTAGGGACCGGGGAGCTGTTTTTT.

The table lists this clonotype with many counts. The V and J genes are TRBV5-4 and TRBJ2-1, with D possibly matching TRBD1 (5 bases). The CDR3 is 13 residues long. CDR1 SGHNT and CDR2 YYREEE come from the germline V gene (reference sequence). Trimming shortened V by 0 bases and J by 5 bases, and 6 bases separated the two germline ends. CDR3 in DNA: TGTGCCAGCAGCTTGGACAGGAACAATGAGCAGTTCTTC. Its protein product is CASSLDRNNEQFF. The entire variable domain, with the rest obtained from reference TRBV5-4 and TRBJ2-1, is as follows: ETGVTQSPTHLIKTRGQQVTLRCSSQSGHNTVSWYQQALGQGPQFIFQYYREEENGRGNFPPRFSGLQFPNYSSELNVNALELDDSALYLCASSLDRNNEQFFGPGTRLTVL.

The rearrangement joins TRBV19 to TRBJ1-1, with D possibly TRBD1 on 5 matching bases. Germline V gene data show CDR1 as LNHDA and CDR2 as SQIVND (reference sequence). The CDR3 runs 15 residues. V lost 3 bases and J lost 4, with 15 bases in between. The CDR3 bases are TGTGCCAGTAGTATGACCAGTACTAGGGGCACTGAAGCTTTCTTT. It encodes CASSMTSTRGTEAFF. Based on the CDR3 plus reference TRBV19 and TRBJ1-1, the full variable domain is DGGITQSPKYLFRKEGQNVTLSCEQNLNHDAMYWYRQDPGQGLRLIYYSQIVNDFQKGDIAEGYSVSREKKESFPLTVTSAQKNPTAFYLCASSMTSTRGTEAFFGQGTRLTVV.